The rows below give T cell receptor beta chains drawn from one sample of a study of blood T cell repertoires in COVID-19. The method was immunoSEQ multiplex PCR; TCRdb's version includes in-frame clones alone and lacks a portion of them. The table shows approximately 52,000 clones, with roughly 90% occurring only once. Sequenced material: peripheral blood. Receptor source: a man between 60 and 75 years old with acute or convalescent COVID-19. Both conserved end residues are part of each CDR3. A D gene is named only where the DNA matches it firmly. The listing skips clone size in some rows; elsewhere it reads once, few, many or a size class.

j_call clone_size d_call v_call cdr3_nt cdr3_aa
TRBJ2-3 . . TRBV5-4 TGTGCCAGCAGTAGATCACAGGGTTCCGGAGATACGCAGTATTTT CASSRSQGSGDTQYF
TRBJ1-2 . . TRBV19 TGTGCCAGTAGAGAGACAGACTTAGCTAACTATGGCTACACCTTC CASRETDLANYGYTF
TRBJ1-2 . TRBD1 TRBV27 TGTGCCAGCAGTCTTGCAGGGGGTATTGGCTTCACCTTC CASSLAGGIGFTF
TRBJ2-3 few TRBD2 TRBV7-2 TGTGCCAGCAGCTTAGCGTCTGCGGGGGGGCAAGATACGCAGTATTTT CASSLASAGGQDTQYF
TRBJ1-1 . . TRBV15 TGTGCCACCAGCAGAGAAGCGGTTAGCGTCACTGAAGCTTTCTTT CATSREAVSVTEAFF
TRBJ2-4 . TRBD1 TRBV19 TGTGCCAGCTTGCCCGAGGGTATGGGGACAGGGAAAAACATTCAGTACTTC CASLPEGMGTGKNIQYF
TRBJ2-2 . . TRBV20-1 TGCAGTGCTAGTACCCAGAAGAACACCGGGGAGCTGTTTTTT CSASTQKNTGELFF
TRBJ2-1 . . TRBV2 TGTGCCAGCAGCAACAATGAGCAGTTCTTC CASSNNEQFF
TRBJ2-2 once . TRBV7-2 TGTGCCAGCAGCCTACAGGGGAACACCGGGGAGCTGTTTTTT CASSLQGNTGELFF
TRBJ2-1 . TRBD2 TRBV19 TGTGCCAGTAGGGGGACTAGCGGGAGGGACAGCTCCTACAATGAGCAGTTCTTC CASRGTSGRDSSYNEQFF
TRBJ1-5 . . TRBV4-2 TGTGCCAGCAGAGAGACAGATAGCAATCAGCCCCAGCATTTT CASRETDSNQPQHF
TRBJ2-5 . . TRBV27 TGTGCCAGCAGTCCAATTAGGCTTGCAGGGCCGGAGACCCAGTACTTC CASSPIRLAGPETQYF
TRBJ1-1 . . TRBV28 TGTGCCAGCAGTTTTGTATTGAACACTGAAGCTTTCTTT CASSFVLNTEAFF
TRBJ2-7 . . TRBV27 TGTGCCAGCGCCAGTAGGAGCTCCTACGAGCAGTACTTC CASASRSSYEQYF
TRBJ2-1 . . TRBV5-1 TGCGCCAGCAGCTTGGTGTCAGACAATGAGCAGTTCTTC CASSLVSDNEQFF
TRBJ1-2 . . TRBV28 TGTGCCAGCAGTGGATCGGGGGGGCTGGGAGAAGGCTACACCTTC CASSGSGGLGEGYTF
TRBJ2-7 . TRBD1 TRBV5-1 TGCGCCAGCAGCTTTACCGGGACAGCCTACGAGCAGTACTTC CASSFTGTAYEQYF
TRBJ1-3 . . TRBV6-5 TGTGCCAGTGGGGAGCCGTTGTTAACGGGAAACACCATATATTTT CASGEPLLTGNTIYF
TRBJ2-7 . TRBD2 TRBV27 TGTGCCAGCAGTTTACAACTAGCGGGGGGCTACGAGCAGTACTTC CASSLQLAGGYEQYF
TRBJ2-2 . . TRBV11-3 TGTGCCAGCAGCTCCTCAGGGTCTAGCACCGGGGAGCTGTTTTTT CASSSSGSSTGELFF
TRBJ2-3 . TRBD2 TRBV11-2 TGTGCCAGCAGCTTAGAAGGGACTAACGTTGTTCCAGATACGCAGTATTTT CASSLEGTNVVPDTQYF
TRBJ2-5 . . TRBV11-2 TGTGCCAGCAGCTTATATAGGACAATGGATGGATTCGAGACCCAGTACTTC CASSLYRTMDGFETQYF